The 7 T cell receptor beta chains below come from one sample, sequenced in a study of blood T cell repertoires in COVID-19. Assay: immunoSEQ multiplex PCR; the TCRdb copy retains only in-frame clones and omits some. This sample has under 200,000 clones, with roughly 85% found just once. The sample was peripheral blood. The receptor set was obtained from a woman over 75 with acute or convalescent COVID-19.

The rearrangement uses TRBV11-2 and TRBJ2-5; D remains unclear. Germline CDR1 SGHAT, CDR2 FQNNGV. The germline V and J ends were trimmed by 8 bases and 4 bases, with 11 bases remaining between them. This CDR3 spans 12 amino acids. CDR3 coding DNA: TGTGCCAGCTCACCCCGAGGAGAGACCCAGTACTTC. Amino acid sequence: CASSPRGETQYF.

This clone was seen more than once but under ten times. Compared with germline, one end of the junction differs, possibly owing to a read error. V usage is TRBV30 and J usage is TRBJ2-7, with 9 bases that match TRBD2. Germline V gene data show CDR1 as GTSNPN and CDR2 as SVGIG (reference sequence). The CDR3 extends over 12 amino acids. The CDR3 reads CAWSVRASGTLF. The CDR3 bases are TGTGCCTGGAGTGTAAGGGCTAGCGGGACCCTATTC.

As concerns this clone: The junction differs from germline at one of its ends, possibly a read error. V is TRBV29-1 and J is TRBJ2-7; TRBD1 matches at 10 bases. Germline V CDR1 and CDR2: SQVTM, ANQGSEA. The CDR3 runs 11 residues. CDR3 sequence reads: CSVEEGGTGAF. In DNA, the CDR3 is TGCAGCGTTGAAGAGGGGGGGACAGGGGCCTTC.

V is TRBV7-9 and J is TRBJ1-4, with 7 positions matching TRBD1. Trimming took 2 bases from V and 7 from J; bases not matched to a gene: 13. The CDR3 has 17 amino acids. Germline V gene data show CDR1 as SEHNR and CDR2 as FQNEAQ (reference sequence). The CDR3 DNA sequence: TGTGCCAGCAGCTTAACCCTTCGAGAGGGGGCCGGTGAAAAACTGTTTTTT. It is translated as CASSLTLREGAGEKLFF.

The chain is built from TRBV6-5 and TRBJ1-3, with 8 bases identical to TRBD1. The CDR3 is 15 amino acids. The trim removed 8 bases at V and 1 base at J, leaving 7 bases unmatched. CDR1 MNHEY and CDR2 SVGAGI come from the germline V gene. As DNA, the CDR3 is TGTGCCAGCCGGGGACAGGCGATTTCTGGAAACACCATATATTTT. Protein: CASRGQAISGNTIYF.

The CDR3 is CASERDRGDTIYF. The CDR3 nucleotides are TGTGCCAGCGAACGGGACAGGGGGGACACCATATATTTT. This rearrangement joins TRBV9 to TRBJ1-3; 11 bases agree with TRBD1. The V segment lost 7 bases and the J segment 8 bases; nucleotides outside the gene matches: 5. Per germline, CDR1 SGDLS and CDR2 YYNGEE. The CDR3 contains 13 residues.

V is TRBV6-5 and J is TRBJ2-7; 7 nucleotides line up with TRBD1. Per germline, CDR1 MNHEY and CDR2 SVGAGI. This CDR3 is 14 amino acids long. Losses at the gene ends were 5 bases for V and 2 bases for J; bases not matched to a gene: 6. The CDR3, as DNA: TGTGCCAGCAGTCGAAACAGGGGCCCCTACGAGCAGTACTTC. Translation gives CASSRNRGPYEQYF.